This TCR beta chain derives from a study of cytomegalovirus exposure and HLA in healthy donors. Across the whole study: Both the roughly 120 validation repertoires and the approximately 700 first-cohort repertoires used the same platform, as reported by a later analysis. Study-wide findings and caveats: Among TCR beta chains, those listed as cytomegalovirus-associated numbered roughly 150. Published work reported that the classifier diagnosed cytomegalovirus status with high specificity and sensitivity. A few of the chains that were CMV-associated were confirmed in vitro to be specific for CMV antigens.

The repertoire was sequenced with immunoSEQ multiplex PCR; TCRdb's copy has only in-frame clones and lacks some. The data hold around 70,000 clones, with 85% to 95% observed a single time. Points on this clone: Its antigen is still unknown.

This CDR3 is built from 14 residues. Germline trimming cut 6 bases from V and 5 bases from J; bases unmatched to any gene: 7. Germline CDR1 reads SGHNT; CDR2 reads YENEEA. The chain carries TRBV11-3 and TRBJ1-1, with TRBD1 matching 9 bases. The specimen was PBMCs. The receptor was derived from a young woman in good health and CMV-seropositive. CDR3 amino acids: CASSSTGGRTEAFF. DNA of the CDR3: TGTGCCAGCAGTTCCACAGGGGGCCGGACTGAAGCTTTCTTT.